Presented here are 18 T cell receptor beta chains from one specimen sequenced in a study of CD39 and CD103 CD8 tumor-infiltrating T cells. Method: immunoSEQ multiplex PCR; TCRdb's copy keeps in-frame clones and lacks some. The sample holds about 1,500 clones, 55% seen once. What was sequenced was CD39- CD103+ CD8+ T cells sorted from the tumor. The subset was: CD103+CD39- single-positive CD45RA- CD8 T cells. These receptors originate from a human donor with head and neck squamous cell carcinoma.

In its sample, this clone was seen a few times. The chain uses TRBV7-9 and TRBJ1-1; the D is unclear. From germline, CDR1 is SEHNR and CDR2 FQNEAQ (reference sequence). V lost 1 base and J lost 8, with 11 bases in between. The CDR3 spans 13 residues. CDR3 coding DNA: TGTGCCAGCAGCTTAGTGATCGCGAAGGAAGCTTTCTTT. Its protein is CASSLVIAKEAFF. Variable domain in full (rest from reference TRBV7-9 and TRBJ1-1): DTGVSQNPRHKITKRGQNVTFRCDPISEHNRLYWYRQTLGQGPEFLTYFQNEAQLEKSRLLSDRFSAERPKGSFSTLEIQRTEQGDSAMYLCASSLVIAKEAFFGQGTRLTVV.

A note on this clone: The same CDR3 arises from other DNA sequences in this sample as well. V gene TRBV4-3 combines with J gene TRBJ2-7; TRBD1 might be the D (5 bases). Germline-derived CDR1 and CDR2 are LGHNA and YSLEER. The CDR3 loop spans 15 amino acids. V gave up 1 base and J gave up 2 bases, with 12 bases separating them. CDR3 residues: CASSQAAGRAYEQYF. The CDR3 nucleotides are TGCGCCAGCAGCCAAGCAGCAGGGCGAGCCTACGAGCAGTACTTC.

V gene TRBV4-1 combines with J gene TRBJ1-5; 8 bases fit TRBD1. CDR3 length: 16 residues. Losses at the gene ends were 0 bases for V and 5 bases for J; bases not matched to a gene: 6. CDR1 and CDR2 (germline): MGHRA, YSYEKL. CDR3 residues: CASSQDGGQGDQPQHF. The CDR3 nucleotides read TGCGCCAGCAGCCAAGATGGTGGACAGGGTGATCAGCCCCAGCATTTT.

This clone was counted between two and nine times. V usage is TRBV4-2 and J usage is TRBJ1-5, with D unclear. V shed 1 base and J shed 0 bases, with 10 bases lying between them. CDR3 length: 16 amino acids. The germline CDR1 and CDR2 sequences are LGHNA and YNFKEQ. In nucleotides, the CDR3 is TGTGCCAGCAGCCAAGCGGACGTCCCTAGCAATCAGCCCCAGCATTTT. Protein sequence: CASSQADVPSNQPQHF.

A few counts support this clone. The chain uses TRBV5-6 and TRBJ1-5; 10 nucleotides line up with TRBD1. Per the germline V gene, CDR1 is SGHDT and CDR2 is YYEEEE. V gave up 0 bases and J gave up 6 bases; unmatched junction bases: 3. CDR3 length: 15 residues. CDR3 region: CASSLGGTGVQPQHF. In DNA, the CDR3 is TGTGCCAGCAGCTTGGGTGGGACAGGGGTTCAGCCCCAGCATTTT.

The chain's CDR3 is CASSLEPYYEQYF. In DNA, the CDR3 is TGTGCCAGCAGCTTAGAGCCCTACTACGAGCAGTACTTC. This chain connects TRBV7-2 to TRBJ2-7; D gene unclear. In germline, CDR1 is SGHTA, CDR2 FQGNSA. This CDR3 region has 13 residues. V was cut by 1 base and J by 3 bases, with 7 bases left in between. Together with reference TRBV7-2 and TRBJ2-7, the CDR3 gives the full variable domain: GAGVSQSPSNKVTEKGKDVELRCDPISGHTALYWYRQSLGQGLEFLIYFQGNSAPDKSGLPSDRFSAERTGGSVSTLTIQRTQQEDSAVYLCASSLEPYYEQYFGPGTRLTVT.

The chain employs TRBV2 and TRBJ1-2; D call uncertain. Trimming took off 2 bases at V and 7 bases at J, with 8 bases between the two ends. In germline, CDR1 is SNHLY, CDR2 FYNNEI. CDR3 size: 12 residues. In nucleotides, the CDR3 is TGTGCCAGCAGTGAAATCCGTAGTGGCTACACCTTC. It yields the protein CASSEIRSGYTF.

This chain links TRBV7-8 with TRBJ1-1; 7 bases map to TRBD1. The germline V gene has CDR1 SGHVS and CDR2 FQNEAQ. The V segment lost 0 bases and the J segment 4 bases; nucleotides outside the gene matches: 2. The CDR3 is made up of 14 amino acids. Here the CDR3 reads CASSLAPGGTEAFF. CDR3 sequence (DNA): TGTGCCAGCAGCTTAGCGCCAGGGGGCACTGAAGCTTTCTTT.

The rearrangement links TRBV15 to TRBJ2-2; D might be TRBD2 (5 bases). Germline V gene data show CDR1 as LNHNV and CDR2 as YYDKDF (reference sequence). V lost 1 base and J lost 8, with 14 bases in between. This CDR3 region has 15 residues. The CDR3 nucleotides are TGTGCCACCAGCAGAGGAGGGTTCGAACCTGGGGAGCTGTTTTTT. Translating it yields CATSRGGFEPGELFF.

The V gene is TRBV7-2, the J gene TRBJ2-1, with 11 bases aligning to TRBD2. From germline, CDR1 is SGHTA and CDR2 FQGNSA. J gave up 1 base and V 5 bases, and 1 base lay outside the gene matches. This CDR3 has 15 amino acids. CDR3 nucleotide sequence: TGTGCCAGCAGCCCTAGCGGGGGGTCCTACAATGAGCAGTTCTTC. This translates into CASSPSGGSYNEQFF.

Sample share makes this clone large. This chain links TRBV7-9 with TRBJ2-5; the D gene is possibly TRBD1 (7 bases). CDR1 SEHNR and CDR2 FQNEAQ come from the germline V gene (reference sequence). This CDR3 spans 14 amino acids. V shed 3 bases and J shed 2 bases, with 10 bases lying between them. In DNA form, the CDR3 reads TGTGCCAGCAGCTTGACAGGGACTCAAGAGACCCAGTACTTC. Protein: CASSLTGTQETQYF.

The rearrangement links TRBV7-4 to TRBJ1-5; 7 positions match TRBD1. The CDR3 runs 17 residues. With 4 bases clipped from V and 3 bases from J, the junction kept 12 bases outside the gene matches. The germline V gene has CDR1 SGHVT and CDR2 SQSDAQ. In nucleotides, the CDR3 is TGTGCCAGCAGCTCCAGGACAGGAAGGGGGAACAATCAGCCCCAGCATTTT. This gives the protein CASSSRTGRGNNQPQHF.

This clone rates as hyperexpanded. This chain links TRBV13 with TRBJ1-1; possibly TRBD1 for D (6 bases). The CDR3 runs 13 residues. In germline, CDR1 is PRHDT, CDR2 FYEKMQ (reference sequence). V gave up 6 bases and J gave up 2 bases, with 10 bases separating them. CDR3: CASRQGPNTEAFF. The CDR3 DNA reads TGTGCCAGCAGACAGGGACCTAACACTGAAGCTTTCTTT.

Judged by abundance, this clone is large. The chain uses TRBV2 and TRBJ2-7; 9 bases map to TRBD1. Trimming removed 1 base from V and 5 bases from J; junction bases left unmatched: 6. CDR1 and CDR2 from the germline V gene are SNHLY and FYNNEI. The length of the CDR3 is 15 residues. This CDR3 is CASSEGGQGYDEQYF. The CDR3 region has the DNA TGTGCCAGCAGTGAAGGAGGACAGGGGTACGACGAGCAGTACTTC.

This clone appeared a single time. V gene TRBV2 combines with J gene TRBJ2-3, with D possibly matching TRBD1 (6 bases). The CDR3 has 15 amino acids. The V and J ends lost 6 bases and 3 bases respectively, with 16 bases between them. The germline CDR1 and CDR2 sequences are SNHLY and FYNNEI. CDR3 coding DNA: TGTGCCAGCAGGGTCACAGGGATAAGAACAGATACGCAGTATTTT. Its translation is CASRVTGIRTDTQYF.

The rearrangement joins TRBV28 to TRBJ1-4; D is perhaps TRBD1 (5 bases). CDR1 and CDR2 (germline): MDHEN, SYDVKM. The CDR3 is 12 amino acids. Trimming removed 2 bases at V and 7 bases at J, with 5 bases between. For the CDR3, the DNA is TGTGCCAGCAGTTTAACAGGTGAAAAACTGTTTTTT. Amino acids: CASSLTGEKLFF.

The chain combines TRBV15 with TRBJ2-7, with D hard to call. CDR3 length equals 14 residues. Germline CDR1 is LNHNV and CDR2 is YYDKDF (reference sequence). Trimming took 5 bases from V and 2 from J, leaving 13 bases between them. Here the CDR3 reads CATSQTATTYEQYF. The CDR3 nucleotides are TGTGCCACCAGCCAGACCGCCACGACCTACGAGCAGTACTTC.

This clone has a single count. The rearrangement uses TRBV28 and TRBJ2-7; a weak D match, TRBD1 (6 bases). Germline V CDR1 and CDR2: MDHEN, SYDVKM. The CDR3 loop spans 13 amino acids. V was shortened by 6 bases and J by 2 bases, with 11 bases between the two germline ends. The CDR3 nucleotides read TGTGCCAGCAGCGACAGGTTCCCCTACGAGCAGTACTTC. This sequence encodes CASSDRFPYEQYF.